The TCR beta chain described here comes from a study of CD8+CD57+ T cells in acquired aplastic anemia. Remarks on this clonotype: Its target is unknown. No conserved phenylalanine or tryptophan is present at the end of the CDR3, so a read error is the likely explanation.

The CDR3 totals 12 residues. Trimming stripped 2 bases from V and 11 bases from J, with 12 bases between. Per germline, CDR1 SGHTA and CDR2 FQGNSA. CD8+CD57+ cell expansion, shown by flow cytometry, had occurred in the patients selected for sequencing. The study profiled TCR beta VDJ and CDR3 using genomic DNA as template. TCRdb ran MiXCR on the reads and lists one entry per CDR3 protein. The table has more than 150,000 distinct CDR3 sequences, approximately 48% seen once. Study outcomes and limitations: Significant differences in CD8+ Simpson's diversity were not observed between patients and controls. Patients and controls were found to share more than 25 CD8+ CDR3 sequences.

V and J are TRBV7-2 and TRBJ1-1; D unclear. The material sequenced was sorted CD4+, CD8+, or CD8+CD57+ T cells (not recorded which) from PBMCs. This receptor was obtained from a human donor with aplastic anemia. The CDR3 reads CASSLTASGAFL. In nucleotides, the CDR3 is TGTGCCAGCAGCTTAACAGCCTCGGGCGCTTTCCTT.